Presented here are 12 T cell receptor beta chains from one specimen sequenced in a study of T cell responses to AZD1222 COVID-19 vaccine. Assay used: immunoSEQ multiplex PCR; TCRdb lists only in-frame clones, some missing. Of 130,000 to 150,000 clones in the sample, about 91% were seen once. Sequencing used peripheral blood, obtained on day 0 of MenACWY control vaccination. These receptor sequences come from an adult in good health.

The genes are TRBV7-3 and TRBJ1-1; D uncertain. This CDR3 comprises 13 residues. V shed 5 bases and J shed 0 bases, with 7 bases lying between them. CDR1 and CDR2 (germline): SGHTA, FQGTGA. Here the CDR3 reads CASSPQMNTEAFF. The CDR3 DNA reads as TGTGCCAGCAGCCCACAGATGAACACTGAAGCTTTCTTT.

The J gene is TRBJ1-5, the V gene TRBV5-1; TRBD1 is a possible D gene (6 bases). In germline, CDR1 is SGHRS, CDR2 YFSETQ. Trimming pared 4 bases from V and 2 bases from J, leaving 13 bases between. The CDR3 contains 15 residues. Here the CDR3 reads CASSPTGAGNQPQHF. CDR3 in DNA: TGCGCCAGCAGCCCGACGGGGGCCGGCAATCAGCCCCAGCATTTT.

The V call is TRBV11-3, the J call TRBJ1-1; D might be TRBD1 (5 bases). Trimming cost V 7 bases and J 0 bases, with 9 bases left between them. The V gene's germline CDR1 is SGHNT and CDR2 YENEEA. The CDR3 has 13 residues. DNA for the CDR3: TGTGCCAGCAAGAGGGGCCTGAACACTGAAGCTTTCTTT. It specifies CASKRGLNTEAFF.

This chain uses TRBV19 with TRBJ2-2; D might be TRBD2 (6 bases). Trimming took 2 bases from V and 7 from J, leaving 23 bases between them. This CDR3 region has 18 residues. The germline CDR1 and CDR2 sequences are LNHDA and SQIVND (reference sequence). CDR3 in DNA: TGTGCCAGTAGTATAAGGACCACGGGAGTAGCGATGGGCGGGGAGCTGTTTTTT. Translating gives CASSIRTTGVAMGGELFF.

The chain has TRBV2 and TRBJ2-7, with 9 bases lining up with TRBD1. Germline trimming cut 4 bases from V and 5 bases from J; bases unmatched to any gene: 6. Germline V gene data show CDR1 as SNHLY and CDR2 as FYNNEI. The CDR3 consists of 14 residues. The CDR3 is CASSAGTGMDEQYF. CDR3 coding DNA: TGTGCCAGCAGTGCCGGGACAGGGATGGACGAGCAGTACTTC.

This chain connects TRBV11-3 to TRBJ1-2, with D perhaps TRBD1 (6 bases). The ends were cut back, 3 bases at V and 4 bases at J, with 9 bases in the middle. The CDR3 totals 13 residues. Germline V lookup: CDR1 SGHNT, CDR2 YENEEA. This chain's CDR3 is CASSFTGSYGYTF. The CDR3 nucleotides are TGTGCCAGCAGCTTCACAGGGAGCTATGGCTACACCTTC.

The table lists this clone with a few counts. This chain connects TRBV28 to TRBJ1-3; no definite D call. The CDR3 is 14 amino acids. Germline assignment: CDR1 MDHEN and CDR2 SYDVKM. With 2 bases removed from V and 0 bases from J, the gap between germline ends came to 5 bases. CDR3 region: CASSLTRSGNTIYF. The CDR3 bases are TGTGCCAGCAGTTTAACCCGCTCTGGAAACACCATATATTTT.

The chain carries TRBV19 and TRBJ2-7, with D perhaps being TRBD1 or TRBD2 (5 bases each). V was pared by 4 bases and J by 5 bases, with 12 bases between. The CDR3 runs 13 residues. In germline, CDR1 is LNHDA, CDR2 SQIVND (reference sequence). The CDR3 DNA reads TGTGCCAGTAGTAGTGGGGGAACGGACGAGCAGTACTTC. It translates to CASSSGGTDEQYF.

The chain employs TRBV5-1 and TRBJ1-1; perhaps TRBD1 as D (5 bases). CDR3 size: 15 residues. Trimming shortened V by 1 base and J by 2 bases, and 12 bases separated the two germline ends. The V gene's germline CDR1 is SGHRS and CDR2 YFSETQ. CDR3 sequence reads: CASSLTAGDNTEAFF. CDR3 nucleotide sequence: TGCGCCAGCAGCTTGACCGCCGGGGACAACACTGAAGCTTTCTTT.

J is TRBJ1-2 and V is TRBV19; possible D gene TRBD1, 5 bases. This CDR3 is built from 14 residues. V was clipped by 4 bases and J by 4 bases, with 13 bases between them. Germline CDR1 LNHDA, CDR2 SQIVND (reference sequence). The CDR3 nucleotides read TGTGCCAGTAGTACCCGGGACGGGACCTATGGCTACACCTTC. It yields the protein CASSTRDGTYGYTF.

A note on this clone: The sample has other DNA sequences that encode this CDR3 too. The V call is TRBV6-5, the J call TRBJ1-1; D is perhaps TRBD1 (5 bases). Looked up from germline, CDR1 is MNHEY and CDR2 is SVGAGI. Trimming took off 0 bases at V and 1 base at J, with 9 bases between the two ends. This CDR3 comprises 15 residues. This CDR3 is CASSYSGTENTEAFF. CDR3 in DNA: TGTGCCAGCAGTTACTCCGGGACCGAGAACACTGAAGCTTTCTTT.

This chain connects TRBV12-3 or TRBV12-4 to TRBJ2-7; D remains unclear. This CDR3 has 11 residues. V was shortened by 2 bases and J by 6 bases, with 5 bases between the two germline ends. The CDR3 spells CASSLRFEQYF. The CDR3 DNA reads TGTGCCAGCAGTTTAAGGTTCGAGCAGTACTTC.